Shown below are 4 T cell receptor beta chains from a single sample sequenced in a study of T cell changes during pregnancy in multiple sclerosis (dated by TCRdb to about 2019). The library was built by means of the immunoSEQ multiplex PCR assay. This immuneACCESS table, as held by TCRdb, lists in-frame sequences with V and J called but not all clones. Of the missing ones, under half trace to an unresolved V gene in checked studies; the others have no known cause. The sample table records tens of thousands of clones; about 96% of these occur just once. 2% to 2.5% of the sample lies in the top ten. This material consisted of CD8+ T cells from peripheral blood mononuclear cells, taken after pregnancy. The source is a female donor with multiple sclerosis, enrolled in a pregnancy study.

The chain links TRBV5-4 to TRBJ2-7; 7 bases align to TRBD1. CDR3 length: 15 amino acids. V trimming: 3 bases; J trimming: 0 bases; junction bases outside the gene matches: 6. The germline V gene has CDR1 SGHNT and CDR2 YYREEE (reference sequence). The DNA for the CDR3 is TGTGCCAGCAGCTGGAGGACAGGAGGCTCCTACGAGCAGTACTTC. Encoded protein: CASSWRTGGSYEQYF.

The chain links TRBV27 to TRBJ2-7, with a tentative D call TRBD1 (5 bases). Trimming took off 5 bases at V and 3 bases at J, with 8 bases between the two ends. Germline V CDR1 and CDR2: MNHEY, SMNVEV (reference sequence). The CDR3 totals 12 residues. The CDR3 nucleotides read TGTGCCAGCAGTGATAGGGGCTACGAGCAGTACTTC. Translation: CASSDRGYEQYF.

CDR3: CASSLLGGTDTQYF. The CDR3 DNA sequence: TGTGCCAGCAGTTTATTAGGGGGCACAGATACGCAGTATTTT. The genes are TRBV27 and TRBJ2-3, with D possibly matching TRBD1 (5 bases). Trimming shortened V by 1 base and J by 1 base, and 6 bases separated the two germline ends. Germline V CDR1 and CDR2: MNHEY, SMNVEV (reference sequence). CDR3 size: 14 residues.

V gene TRBV25-1 combines with J gene TRBJ2-3; no definite D call. CDR1 is MGHDK, CDR2 SYGVNS, per germline. V was trimmed by 10 bases and J by 1 base, leaving 15 bases between them. The CDR3 has 14 residues. CDR3 bases: TGTGCCACTTCTCTAGGCCCCGGCACAGATACGCAGTATTTT. This gives the protein CATSLGPGTDTQYF.